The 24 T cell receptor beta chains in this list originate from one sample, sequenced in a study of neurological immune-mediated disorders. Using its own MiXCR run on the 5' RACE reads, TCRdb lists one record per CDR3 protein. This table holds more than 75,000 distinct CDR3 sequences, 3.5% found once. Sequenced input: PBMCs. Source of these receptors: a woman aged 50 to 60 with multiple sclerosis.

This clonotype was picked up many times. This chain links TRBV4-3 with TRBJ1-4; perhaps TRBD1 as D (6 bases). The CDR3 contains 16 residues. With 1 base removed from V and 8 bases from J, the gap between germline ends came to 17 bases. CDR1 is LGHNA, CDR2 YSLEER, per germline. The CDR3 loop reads CASSQGRWDKDEKLFF. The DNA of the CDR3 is TGCGCCAGCAGCCAAGGCCGATGGGACAAGGACGAAAAACTGTTTTTT.

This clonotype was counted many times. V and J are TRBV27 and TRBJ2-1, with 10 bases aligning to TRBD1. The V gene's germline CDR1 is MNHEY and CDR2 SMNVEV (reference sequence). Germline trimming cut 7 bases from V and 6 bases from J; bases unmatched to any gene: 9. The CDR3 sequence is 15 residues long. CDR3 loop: CASTSRDRGGNEQFF. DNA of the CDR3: TGTGCCAGCACCTCCCGGGACAGGGGAGGCAATGAGCAGTTCTTC.

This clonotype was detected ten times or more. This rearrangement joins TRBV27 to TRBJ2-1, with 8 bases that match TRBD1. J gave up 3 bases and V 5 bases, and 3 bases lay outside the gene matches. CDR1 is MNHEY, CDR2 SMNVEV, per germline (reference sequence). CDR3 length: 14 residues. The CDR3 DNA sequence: TGTGCCAGCAGTCAGGGGGCAGGCTACAATGAGCAGTTCTTC. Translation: CASSQGAGYNEQFF.

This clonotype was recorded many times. The CDR3, as DNA: TGTGCCAGCAGCCCTGGACAGGGGAGGTCCTACGAGCAGTACTTC. This sequence encodes CASSPGQGRSYEQYF. This chain joins TRBV7-6 and TRBJ2-7; 9 nucleotides match TRBD1. Per germline, CDR1 SGHVS and CDR2 FNYEAQ. There are 15 residues in the CDR3. V lost 5 bases and J lost 1; bases outside the gene matches: 6.

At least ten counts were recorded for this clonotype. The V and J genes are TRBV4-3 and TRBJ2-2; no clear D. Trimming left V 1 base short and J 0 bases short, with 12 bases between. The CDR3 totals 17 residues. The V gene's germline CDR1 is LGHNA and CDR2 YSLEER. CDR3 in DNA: TGCGCCAGCAGCCAAGGCGCACAGAAGACGAACACCGGGGAGCTGTTTTTT. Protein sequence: CASSQGAQKTNTGELFF.

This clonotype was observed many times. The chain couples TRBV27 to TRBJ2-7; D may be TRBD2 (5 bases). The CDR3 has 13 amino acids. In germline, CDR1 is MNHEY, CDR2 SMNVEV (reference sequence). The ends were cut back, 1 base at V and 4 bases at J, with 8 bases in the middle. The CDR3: CASSLYGEYEQYF. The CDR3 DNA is TGTGCCAGCAGTTTATATGGGGAGTACGAGCAGTACTTC.

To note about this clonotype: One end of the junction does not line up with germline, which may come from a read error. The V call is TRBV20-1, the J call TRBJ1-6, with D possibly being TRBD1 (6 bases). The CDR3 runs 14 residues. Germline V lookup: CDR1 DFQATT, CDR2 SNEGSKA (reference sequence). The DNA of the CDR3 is TGCAGTGCTTCTCACAAAGGGGGGAATTCACCCCTCAACTTT. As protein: CSASHKGGNSPLNF.

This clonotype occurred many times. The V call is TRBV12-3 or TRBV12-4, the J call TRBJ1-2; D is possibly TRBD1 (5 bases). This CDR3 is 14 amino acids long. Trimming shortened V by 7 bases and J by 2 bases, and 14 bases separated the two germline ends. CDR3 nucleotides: TGTGCCAGCACATACGGGACGGAAAACTATGGCTACACCTTC. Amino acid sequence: CASTYGTENYGYTF.

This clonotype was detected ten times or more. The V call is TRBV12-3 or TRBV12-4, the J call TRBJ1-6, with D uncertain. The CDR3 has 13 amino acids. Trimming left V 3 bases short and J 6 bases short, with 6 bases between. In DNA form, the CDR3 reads TGTGCCAGCAGTTTTGTTAGTAATTCACCCCTCCACTTT. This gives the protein CASSFVSNSPLHF.

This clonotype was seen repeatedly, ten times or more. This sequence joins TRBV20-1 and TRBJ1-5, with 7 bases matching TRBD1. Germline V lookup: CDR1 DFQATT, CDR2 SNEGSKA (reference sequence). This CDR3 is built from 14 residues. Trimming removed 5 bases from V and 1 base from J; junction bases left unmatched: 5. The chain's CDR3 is CSAFDRVSNQPQHF. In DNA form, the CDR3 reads TGCAGTGCTTTTGACAGGGTGAGCAATCAGCCCCAGCATTTT.

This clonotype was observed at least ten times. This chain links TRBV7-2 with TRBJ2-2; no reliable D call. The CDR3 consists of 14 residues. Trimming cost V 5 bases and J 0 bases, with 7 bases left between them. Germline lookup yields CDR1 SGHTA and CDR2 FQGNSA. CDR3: CASSPLANTGELFF. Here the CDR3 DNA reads TGTGCCAGCAGCCCCCTAGCGAACACCGGGGAGCTGTTTTTT.

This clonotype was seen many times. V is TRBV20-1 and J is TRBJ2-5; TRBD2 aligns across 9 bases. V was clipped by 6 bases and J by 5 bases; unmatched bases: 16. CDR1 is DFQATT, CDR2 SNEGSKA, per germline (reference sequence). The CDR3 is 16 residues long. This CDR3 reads CSAKTLAGGHFETQYF. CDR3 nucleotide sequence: TGCAGTGCCAAAACTCTGGCGGGGGGGCATTTCGAGACCCAGTACTTC.

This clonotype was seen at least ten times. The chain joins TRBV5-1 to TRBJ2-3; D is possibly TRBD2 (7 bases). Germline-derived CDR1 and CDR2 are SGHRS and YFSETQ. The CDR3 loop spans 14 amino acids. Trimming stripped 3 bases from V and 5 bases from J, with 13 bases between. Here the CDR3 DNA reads TGCGCCAGCAGCTCCGGGGGGCGGGGAGATACGCAGTATTTT. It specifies CASSSGGRGDTQYF.

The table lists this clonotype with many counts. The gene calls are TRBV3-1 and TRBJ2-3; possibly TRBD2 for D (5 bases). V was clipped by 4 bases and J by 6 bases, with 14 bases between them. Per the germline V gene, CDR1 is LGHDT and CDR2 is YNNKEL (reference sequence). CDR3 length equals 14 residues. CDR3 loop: CASSPSSAVDTQYF. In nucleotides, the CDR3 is TGTGCCAGCAGCCCTTCTTCAGCGGTTGATACGCAGTATTTT.

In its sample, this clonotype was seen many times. In nucleotides, the CDR3 is TGTGCCACCAGCAGAGCCGTGGGGGTAAATTATGGCTACACCTTC. Translating gives CATSRAVGVNYGYTF. V gene TRBV15 combines with J gene TRBJ1-2, with D perhaps TRBD1 (5 bases). CDR1 and CDR2 (germline): LNHNV, YYDKDF (reference sequence). Trimming removed 1 base at V and 5 bases at J, with 14 bases between. The CDR3 covers 15 residues.

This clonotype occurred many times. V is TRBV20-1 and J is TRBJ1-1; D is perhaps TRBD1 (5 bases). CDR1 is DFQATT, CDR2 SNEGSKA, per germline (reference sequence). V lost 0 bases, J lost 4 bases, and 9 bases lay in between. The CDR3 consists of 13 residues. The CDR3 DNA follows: TGCAGTGCTAGAGATGGAAGGGGCACTGAAGCTTTCTTT. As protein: CSARDGRGTEAFF.

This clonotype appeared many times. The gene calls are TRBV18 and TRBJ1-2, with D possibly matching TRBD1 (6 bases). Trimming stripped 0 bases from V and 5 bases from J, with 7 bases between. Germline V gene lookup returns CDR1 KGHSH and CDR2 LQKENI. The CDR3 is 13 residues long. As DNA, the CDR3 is TGTGCCAGCTCACCACCCCAGGGGTATGGCTACACCTTC. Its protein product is CASSPPQGYGYTF.

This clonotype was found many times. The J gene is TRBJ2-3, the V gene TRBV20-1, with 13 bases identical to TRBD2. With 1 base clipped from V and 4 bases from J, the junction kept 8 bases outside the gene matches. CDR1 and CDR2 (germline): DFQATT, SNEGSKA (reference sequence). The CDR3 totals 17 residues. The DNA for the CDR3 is TGCAGTGCTAGAGTACTAGCGGGGGGGAATATCCCAGATACGCAGTATTTT. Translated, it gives CSARVLAGGNIPDTQYF.

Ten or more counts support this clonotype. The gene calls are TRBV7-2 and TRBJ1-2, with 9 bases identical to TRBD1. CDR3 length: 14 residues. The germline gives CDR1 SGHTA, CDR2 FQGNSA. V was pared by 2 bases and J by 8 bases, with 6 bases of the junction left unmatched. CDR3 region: CASSLLTGGKGYTF. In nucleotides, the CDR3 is TGTGCCAGCAGCTTATTAACAGGGGGCAAAGGCTACACCTTC.

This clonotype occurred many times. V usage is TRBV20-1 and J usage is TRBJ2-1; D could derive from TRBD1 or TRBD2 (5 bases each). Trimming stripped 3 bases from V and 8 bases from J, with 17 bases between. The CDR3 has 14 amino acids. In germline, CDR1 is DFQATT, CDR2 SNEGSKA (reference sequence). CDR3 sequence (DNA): TGCAGTGCTAGGGGACCGAGTTTGTTTTATGAGCAGTTCTTC. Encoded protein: CSARGPSLFYEQFF.

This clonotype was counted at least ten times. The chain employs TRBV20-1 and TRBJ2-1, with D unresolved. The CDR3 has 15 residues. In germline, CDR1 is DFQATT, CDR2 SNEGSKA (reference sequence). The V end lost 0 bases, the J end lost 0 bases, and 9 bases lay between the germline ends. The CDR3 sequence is CSARDFGNSYNEQFF. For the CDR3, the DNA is TGCAGTGCTAGAGATTTTGGAAACTCCTACAATGAGCAGTTCTTC.

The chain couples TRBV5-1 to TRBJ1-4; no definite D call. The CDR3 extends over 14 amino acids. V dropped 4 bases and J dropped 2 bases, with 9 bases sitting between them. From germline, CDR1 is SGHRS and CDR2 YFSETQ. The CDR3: CASSAIGTNEKLFF. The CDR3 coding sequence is TGCGCCAGCAGCGCAATAGGGACTAATGAAAAACTGTTTTTT.

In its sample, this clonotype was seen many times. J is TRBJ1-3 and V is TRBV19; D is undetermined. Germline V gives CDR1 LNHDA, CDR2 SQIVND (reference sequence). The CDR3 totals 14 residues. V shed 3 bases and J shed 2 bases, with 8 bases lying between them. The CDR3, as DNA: TGTGCCAGTAGTATGACGGGAACTGGAAACACCATATATTTT. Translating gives CASSMTGTGNTIYF.

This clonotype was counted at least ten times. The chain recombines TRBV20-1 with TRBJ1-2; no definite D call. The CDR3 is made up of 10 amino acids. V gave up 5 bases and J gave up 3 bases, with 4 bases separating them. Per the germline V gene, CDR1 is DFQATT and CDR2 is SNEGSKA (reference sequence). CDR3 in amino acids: CSAEYYGYTF. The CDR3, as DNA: TGCAGTGCTGAATACTATGGCTACACCTTC.